Each of the 20 T cell receptor beta chains below was sequenced from the same sample in a study of blood T cell repertoires in COVID-19. Here immunoSEQ multiplex PCR was the method, and the copy in TCRdb shows in-frame clones only, minus some. Of 200,000 to 300,000 clones listed, around 80% are singletons. What was sequenced was peripheral blood. These receptors originate from a human donor in a cohort sampled during active COVID-19.

The chain combines TRBV25-1 with TRBJ2-1; D is unclear. CDR3 length equals 14 residues. With 4 bases removed from V and 1 base from J, the gap between germline ends came to 8 bases. CDR1 is MGHDK, CDR2 SYGVNS, per germline. The DNA of the CDR3 is TGTGCCAGCAGTGGGTCGACTTCCTACAATGAGCAGTTCTTC. This encodes CASSGSTSYNEQFF.

As for this clone: The sample contains more than one DNA sequence encoding this CDR3. This CDR3 reads CAIGLLNEQYF. Written as DNA, the CDR3 is TGTGCCATCGGGCTTCTCAACGAGCAGTACTTC. The J gene is TRBJ2-7, the V gene TRBV10-3; the D is unclear. Germline CDR1 reads ENHRY; CDR2 reads SYGVKD. This CDR3 comprises 11 residues. Trimming pared 8 bases from V and 5 bases from J, leaving 10 bases between.

This chain links TRBV5-5 with TRBJ1-6, with 8 bases identical to TRBD1. Germline trimming cut 4 bases from V and 10 bases from J; bases unmatched to any gene: 13. The CDR3 runs to 16 residues. Germline-derived CDR1 and CDR2 are SGHKS and YYEKEE (reference sequence). The chain's CDR3 is CASSRAGGLFKSPLHF. The CDR3, as DNA: TGTGCCAGCAGCCGGGCAGGGGGCTTGTTTAAGTCACCCCTCCACTTT.

This clone was recorded a few times. V and J are TRBV4-1 and TRBJ1-1; D unresolved. Germline CDR1 MGHRA, CDR2 YSYEKL. CDR3 length: 14 residues. The V end was cut by 8 bases, the J end by 1 base, with 14 bases between. As DNA, the CDR3 is TGCGCCAGCCGCCTGGTGGCAGAGAACACTGAAGCTTTCTTT. Amino acid sequence: CASRLVAENTEAFF.

This chain links TRBV7-9 with TRBJ2-5; D unclear. V dropped 1 base and J dropped 3 bases, with 6 bases sitting between them. CDR3 length: 13 residues. Germline V gene lookup returns CDR1 SEHNR and CDR2 FQNEAQ (reference sequence). CDR3 coding DNA: TGTGCCAGCAGCTTAGGGGCAAAAGAGACCCAGTACTTC. Encoded protein: CASSLGAKETQYF.

The V gene is TRBV18, the J gene TRBJ2-4; tentatively, D is TRBD1 (6 bases). The germline CDR1 and CDR2 sequences are KGHSH and LQKENI. The CDR3 has 15 amino acids. Trimming left V 5 bases short and J 5 bases short, with 16 bases between. The CDR3 region is CASSKQGGGENIQYF. CDR3 sequence (DNA): TGTGCCAGCTCAAAACAGGGCGGTGGGGAAAACATTCAGTACTTC.

The chain has TRBV5-6 and TRBJ1-4, with unresolved D. The V gene's germline CDR1 is SGHDT and CDR2 YYEEEE. V was shortened by 2 bases and J by 2 bases, with 7 bases between the two germline ends. The CDR3 length is 14 residues. The CDR3 loop is CASSFKQTNEKLFF. DNA of the CDR3: TGTGCCAGCAGCTTCAAACAGACTAATGAAAAACTGTTTTTT.

The rearrangement uses TRBV21-1 and TRBJ2-7; the D segment call TRBD2 is taken from the table without a DNA check. TRBV21-1 is an annotated pseudogene. The CDR3 totals 15 residues. The CDR3 coding sequence is TGTGCCAGCAGCGATAGCGGGGGTGGGTTCTACGAGCAGTACTTC. It translates to CASSDSGGGFYEQYF.

This clone has only one observation. V is TRBV5-4 and J is TRBJ2-2, with a tentative D call TRBD2 (5 bases). The CDR3 is 17 amino acids. V was pared by 0 bases and J by 0 bases, with 12 bases between. The germline V gene encodes CDR1 SGHNT and CDR2 YYREEE (reference sequence). CDR3 region: CASSLAQRSANTGELFF. The CDR3 nucleotides are TGTGCCAGCAGCTTGGCCCAACGTAGCGCGAACACCGGGGAGCTGTTTTTT.

The chain combines TRBV18 with TRBJ2-5, with 11 bases matching TRBD1. In germline, CDR1 is KGHSH, CDR2 LQKENI. The CDR3 extends over 20 amino acids. J lost 5 bases, V lost 2 bases, and 19 bases had no gene match. The CDR3 nucleotides are TGTGCCAGCTCACCAAACCTGAGGACAGGGGGCGCACTCAACACGGAGACCCAGTACTTC. Translating gives CASSPNLRTGGALNTETQYF.

The rearrangement links TRBV4-1 to TRBJ2-4; TRBD2 aligns across 7 bases. After removal of 2 bases from V and 0 bases from J, the junction contained 4 bases not matched to a gene. In germline, CDR1 is MGHRA, CDR2 YSYEKL. This CDR3 has 16 residues. The chain's CDR3 is CASSQRLAEAKNIQYF. CDR3 DNA: TGCGCCAGCAGCCAAAGGCTAGCGGAAGCCAAAAACATTCAGTACTTC.

This sequence joins TRBV7-9 and TRBJ1-5; TRBD1 matches at 7 bases. The junction had 19 bases not matched to a gene; V was cut back by 5 bases and J by 15 bases. CDR3 length equals 15 residues. Germline lookup yields CDR1 SEHNR and CDR2 FQNEAQ (reference sequence). CDR3 sequence (DNA): TGTGCCAGCAGCCAATACAGGGGATCGTCTGGGTCGATGCATTTT. Encoded protein: CASSQYRGSSGSMHF. Filled out from reference TRBV7-9 and TRBJ1-5, the complete variable domain reads DTGVSQNPRHKITKRGQNVTFRCDPISEHNRLYWYRQTLGQGPEFLTYFQNEAQLEKSRLLSDRFSAERPKGSFSTLEIQRTEQGDSAMYLCASSQYRGSSGSMHFGDGTRLSIL.

CDR3 sequence: CASSAGTGQYNEQFF. The CDR3 nucleotides are TGTGCCAGCAGCGCAGGCACGGGACAGTATAATGAGCAGTTCTTC. This sequence joins TRBV9 and TRBJ2-1, with 7 bases fitting TRBD1. This CDR3 contains 15 residues. Unmatched junction bases numbered 10, after V lost 3 bases and J lost 7 bases. Germline V gene data show CDR1 as SGDLS and CDR2 as YYNGEE.

This chain joins TRBV3-1 (or the pseudogene TRBV3-2) and TRBJ1-1; D is possibly TRBD1 (6 bases). V was shortened by 0 bases and J by 2 bases, with 22 bases between the two germline ends. The germline CDR1 and CDR2 sequences are LGHDT and YNNKEL (reference sequence). The CDR3 is 19 residues long. The CDR3 nucleotides are TGTGCCAGCAGCCAAGAGATCGGGGGGCGCCTGCCGGCCAACACTGAAGCTTTCTTT. As protein: CASSQEIGGRLPANTEAFF.

The rearrangement joins TRBV27 to TRBJ1-4, with 7 bases identical to TRBD1. The CDR3 extends over 14 amino acids. V gave up 7 bases and J gave up 4 bases; unmatched junction bases: 6. In germline, CDR1 is MNHEY, CDR2 SMNVEV (reference sequence). CDR3 DNA sequence: TGTGCCAGCACCTCAGACAGGGATAATGAAAAACTGTTTTTT. Encoded protein: CASTSDRDNEKLFF.

The chain has TRBV19 and TRBJ1-3, with 10 nucleotides matching TRBD1. The CDR3 covers 17 residues. With 6 bases clipped from V and 0 bases from J, the junction kept 8 bases outside the gene matches. Germline assignment: CDR1 LNHDA and CDR2 SQIVND (reference sequence). In DNA, the CDR3 is TGTGCCAGTAGAAGGCTCGGGGACAGGGGCTCTGGAAACACCATATATTTT. Amino acids: CASRRLGDRGSGNTIYF.

The genes are TRBV5-1 and TRBJ2-3; 7 bases are a match to TRBD2. V was clipped by 0 bases and J by 3 bases; unmatched bases: 7. The CDR3 has 16 amino acids. The germline V gene encodes CDR1 SGHRS and CDR2 YFSETQ. CDR3 coding DNA: TGCGCCAGCAGCTTGGTAGCTAGCGGCGGGACAGATACGCAGTATTTT. Translation: CASSLVASGGTDTQYF.

The genes are TRBV24-1 and TRBJ2-1; 11 bases agree with TRBD1. V shed 5 bases, J shed 7 bases, and the junction held 9 bases outside the gene matches. Per the germline V gene, CDR1 is KGHDR and CDR2 is SFDVKD. This CDR3 comprises 16 residues. The CDR3: CATSAPRGTGGNEQFF. Written as DNA, the CDR3 is TGTGCCACCAGTGCTCCCCGGGGGACAGGGGGAAATGAGCAGTTCTTC.

V usage is TRBV18 and J usage is TRBJ1-2; possibly TRBD1 for D (5 bases). CDR1 and CDR2 from the germline V gene are KGHSH and LQKENI. The ends were cut back, 2 bases at V and 4 bases at J, with 11 bases in the middle. The CDR3 loop spans 14 amino acids. The CDR3 DNA reads as TGTGCCAGCTCACCAGCAGGGTACGGCTATGGCTACACCTTC. It specifies CASSPAGYGYGYTF.

The chain joins TRBV18 to TRBJ1-5; D remains ambiguous. V gave up 1 base and J gave up 7 bases, with 17 bases separating them. The germline V gene has CDR1 KGHSH and CDR2 LQKENI. The CDR3 length is 16 residues. The CDR3 sequence is CASSPLERGIGQPQHF. CDR3 coding DNA: TGTGCCAGCTCACCACTAGAACGGGGTATTGGCCAGCCCCAGCATTTT.